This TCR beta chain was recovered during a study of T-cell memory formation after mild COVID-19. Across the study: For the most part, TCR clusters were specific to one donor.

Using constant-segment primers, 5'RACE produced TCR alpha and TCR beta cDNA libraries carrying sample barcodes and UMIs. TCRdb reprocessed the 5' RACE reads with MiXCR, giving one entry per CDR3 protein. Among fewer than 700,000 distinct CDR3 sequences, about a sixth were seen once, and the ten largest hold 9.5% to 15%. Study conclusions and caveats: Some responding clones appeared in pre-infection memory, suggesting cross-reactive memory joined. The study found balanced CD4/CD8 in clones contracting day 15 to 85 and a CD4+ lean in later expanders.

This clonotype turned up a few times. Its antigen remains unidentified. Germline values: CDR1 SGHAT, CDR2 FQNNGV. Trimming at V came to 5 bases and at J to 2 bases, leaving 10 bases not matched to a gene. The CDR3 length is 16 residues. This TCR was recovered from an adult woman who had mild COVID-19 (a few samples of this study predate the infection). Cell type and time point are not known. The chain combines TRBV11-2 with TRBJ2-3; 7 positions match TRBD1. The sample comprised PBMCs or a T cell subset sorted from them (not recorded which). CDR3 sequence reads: CASSPLTGTLTDTQYF. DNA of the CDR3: TGTGCCAGCAGCCCACTGACAGGGACCCTCACAGATACGCAGTATTTT. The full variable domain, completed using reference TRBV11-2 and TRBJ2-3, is EAGVAQSPRYKIIEKRQSVAFWCNPISGHATLYWYQQILGQGPKLLIQFQNNGVVDDSQLPKDRFSAERLKGVDSTLKIQPAKLEDSAVYLCASSPLTGTLTDTQYFGPGTRLTVL.